The 5 T cell receptor beta chains below were found in one sample sequenced in a study of blood T cell repertoires in COVID-19. Clones were sequenced by immunoSEQ multiplex PCR, and TCRdb holds only the in-frame ones, with some missing. The sample lists tens of thousands of clones, approximately 78% seen once, with 10% to 15% in the top ten. Sequencing was done on a sample of peripheral blood. These receptors were collected from a human donor in a cohort sampled during active COVID-19.

The chain uses TRBV2 and TRBJ1-5; 8 bases line up with TRBD1. CDR1 SNHLY and CDR2 FYNNEI come from the germline V gene. J lost 0 bases, V lost 8 bases, and 6 bases had no gene match. CDR3 length: 15 residues. The CDR3 region has the DNA TGTGCCAGCGGACAGGGCCCCCCTAGCAATCAGCCCCAGCATTTT. It encodes CASGQGPPSNQPQHF.

The chain recombines TRBV11-3 with TRBJ2-3, with a possible D match to TRBD2 (6 bases). Germline lookup yields CDR1 SGHNT and CDR2 YENEEA. The CDR3 sequence is 18 residues long. V was shortened by 5 bases and J by 2 bases, with 23 bases between the two germline ends. CDR3 amino acids: CASSPGVAFGPLTDTQYF. The DNA of the CDR3 is TGTGCCAGCAGCCCGGGGGTGGCCTTTGGTCCACTCACAGATACGCAGTATTTT.

The gene calls are TRBV4-1 and TRBJ1-6, with 11 nucleotides matching TRBD1. After removal of 4 bases from V and 8 bases from J, the junction contained 10 bases not matched to a gene. Germline values: CDR1 MGHRA, CDR2 YSYEKL. This CDR3 has 17 residues. CDR3 nucleotides: TGCGCCAGCAGCCTCGGACAGGGGGCCAGGATTGATTCACCCCTCCACTTT. It specifies CASSLGQGARIDSPLHF.

This chain connects TRBV7-8 to TRBJ2-7; 10 bases agree with TRBD1. The junction had 8 bases not matched to a gene; V was cut back by 1 base and J by 5 bases. This CDR3 has 16 amino acids. The germline V gene encodes CDR1 SGHVS and CDR2 FQNEAQ. The CDR3 region has the DNA TGTGCCAGCAGCTTAGGTCGGGACAGGGGTTTCAACGAGCAGTACGTC. It codes for CASSLGRDRGFNEQYV.

The chain links TRBV29-1 to TRBJ1-3, with D uncertain. CDR3 length equals 14 residues. Trimming took 1 base from V and 1 from J, leaving 8 bases between them. Germline-derived CDR1 and CDR2 are SQVTM and ANQGSEA. As DNA, the CDR3 is TGCAGCGTTGAAGTGGTTAGTTCTGGAAACACCATATATTTT. Translating gives CSVEVVSSGNTIYF.